The 16 T cell receptor beta chains in this list originate from one sample, sequenced in a study of cytomegalovirus exposure and HLA in healthy donors. Primers for the PCR totalled 60 Vbeta and 13 Jbeta. Produced via immunoSEQ multiplex PCR; TCRdb's table is partial and in-frame only. The table lists under 200,000 clones, about 71% of them singletons. Material: PBMCs. These receptors originate from a man in his forties or fifties in good health and CMV-seronegative.

The chain joins TRBV21-1 to TRBJ2-3; the table's D call, TRBD2, has no DNA check behind it. TRBV21-1 is marked as a pseudogene. The length of the CDR3 is 13 residues. CDR3 in amino acids: CASRRGPTDTQYF. The CDR3 nucleotides are TGTGCCAGCAGGCGGGGCCCCACAGATACGCAGTATTTT.

This clone was seen only a few times. The chain is built from TRBV29-1 and TRBJ1-2; D is possibly TRBD1 (6 bases). Trimming took 5 bases from V and 4 from J, leaving 11 bases between them. CDR3 length: 12 residues. The V gene's germline CDR1 is SQVTM and CDR2 ANQGSEA. CDR3 DNA sequence: TGCAGCGTTCATGGGGGGGCCTATGGCTACACCTTC. This encodes CSVHGGAYGYTF.

The chain recombines TRBV11-2 with TRBJ2-5, with a tentative D call TRBD2 (7 bases). Trimming removed 1 base at V and 4 bases at J, with 16 bases between. The CDR3 is 16 amino acids. CDR1 SGHAT and CDR2 FQNNGV come from the germline V gene. In DNA, the CDR3 is TGTGCCAGCAGCTTAGGAGGGGGGGGTCCAAGAGAGACCCAGTACTTC. Encoded protein: CASSLGGGGPRETQYF.

V gene TRBV28 combines with J gene TRBJ1-5, with 9 bases that match TRBD1. The CDR3 runs to 15 residues. V was pared by 4 bases and J by 7 bases, with 8 bases of the junction left unmatched. CDR1 and CDR2 (germline): MDHEN, SYDVKM. The CDR3: CASSSSDRGEQPQHF. The CDR3, as DNA: TGTGCCAGCAGTTCCTCGGACAGGGGAGAACAGCCCCAGCATTTT.

The J gene is TRBJ1-2, the V gene TRBV5-1, with 9 bases matching TRBD1. This CDR3 region has 15 residues. Trimming took 3 bases from V and 5 from J; bases not matched to a gene: 8. The germline CDR1 and CDR2 sequences are SGHRS and YFSETQ. The CDR3 region has the DNA TGCGCCAGCAGCTCCCTTCGACAGGGGGTTTATGGCTACACCTTC. Residues: CASSSLRQGVYGYTF.

The chain has TRBV6-5 and TRBJ1-1; 10 positions match TRBD1. The CDR3 totals 14 residues. V shed 2 bases and J 3 bases; nucleotides not matched to a gene: 0. CDR1 and CDR2 (germline): MNHEY, SVGAGI. The DNA for the CDR3 is TGTGCCAGCAGTTACGGACAGGGGGACACTGAAGCTTTCTTT. Protein product: CASSYGQGDTEAFF.

This chain connects TRBV7-9 to TRBJ2-5; D is perhaps TRBD2 (7 bases). The CDR3 is made up of 15 amino acids. V lost 5 bases and J lost 4, with 17 bases in between. In germline, CDR1 is SEHNR, CDR2 FQNEAQ (reference sequence). This CDR3 is CASSLPGGFRETQYF. In DNA form, the CDR3 reads TGTGCCAGCAGCCTCCCGGGGGGCTTTCGAGAGACCCAGTACTTC.

This CDR3 reads CASSPEGLRGEQYF. The CDR3, as DNA: TGTGCCAGCAGTCCCGAAGGGCTCAGGGGCGAGCAGTACTTC. The chain uses TRBV28 and TRBJ2-7; maybe TRBD1 (6 bases). CDR1 and CDR2 from the germline V gene are MDHEN and SYDVKM. Between the trimmed V and J ends, which lost 5 bases and 6 bases, there was a span of 17 bases. The CDR3 has 14 amino acids.

This chain links TRBV4-1 with TRBJ2-5; D might be TRBD1 (6 bases). Germline V gene data show CDR1 as MGHRA and CDR2 as YSYEKL. V lost 1 base, J lost 4 bases, and 10 bases lay in between. CDR3 length equals 14 residues. This CDR3 reads CASSQGGPVETQYF. Here the CDR3 DNA reads TGCGCCAGCAGCCAAGGGGGGCCAGTAGAGACCCAGTACTTC.

This rearrangement joins TRBV5-4 to TRBJ2-1; a possible D gene is TRBD2 (7 bases). V lost 6 bases to trimming and J lost 8 bases, with 18 bases between them. CDR1 and CDR2 from the germline V gene are SGHNT and YYREEE (reference sequence). CDR3 length: 14 amino acids. The CDR3 is CASTPWGGQDEQFF. CDR3 DNA: TGTGCCAGCACCCCGTGGGGGGGGCAGGATGAGCAGTTCTTC.

The V gene is TRBV12-5, the J gene TRBJ2-5, with 9 positions matching TRBD1. Germline V gene sequence: CDR1 LGHNT, CDR2 FRNRAP. J lost 1 base, V lost 3 bases, and 3 bases had no gene match. The CDR3 loop spans 15 amino acids. The CDR3 here is CASGFRDRAQETQYF. The CDR3 DNA sequence: TGTGCTAGTGGTTTCCGGGACAGGGCCCAAGAGACCCAGTACTTC.

This clone was seen once. CDR3 amino acids: CASSVDRGDGYTF. DNA for the CDR3: TGTGCCAGCAGCGTAGACAGGGGGGATGGCTACACCTTC. The chain uses TRBV9 and TRBJ1-2; 8 bases are a match to TRBD1. Trimming took 0 bases from V and 6 from J; bases not matched to a gene: 1. CDR3 length equals 13 residues. Germline V gene data show CDR1 as SGDLS and CDR2 as YYNGEE.

This clone was picked up a small number of times. The rearrangement joins TRBV10-3 to TRBJ2-5; 7 nucleotides match TRBD2. The germline CDR1 and CDR2 sequences are ENHRY and SYGVKD. Trimming cost V 4 bases and J 2 bases; bases outside gene matches: 4. This CDR3 is built from 14 residues. The DNA for the CDR3 is TGTGCCATCAGTGGGAGCGGGGCGCAAGAGACCCAGTACTTC. Protein sequence: CAISGSGAQETQYF.

The rearrangement joins TRBV6-5 to TRBJ1-2; TRBD1 might be the D (5 bases). Germline V lookup: CDR1 MNHEY, CDR2 SVGAGI. Trimming removed 5 bases from V and 1 base from J, with 11 bases in between. CDR3 length: 14 residues. The CDR3 region is CASSTRDGNYGYTF. CDR3 DNA: TGTGCCAGCAGTACCAGGGATGGTAACTATGGCTACACCTTC.

This chain uses TRBV5-4 with TRBJ2-2; 14 nucleotides match TRBD2. After removal of 2 bases from V and 6 bases from J, the junction contained 3 bases not matched to a gene. CDR3 length: 16 amino acids. Germline lookup yields CDR1 SGHNT and CDR2 YYREEE (reference sequence). The CDR3 DNA reads TGTGCCAGCAGCTTCGGACTAGCGGGGGGTGCCGGGGAGCTGTTTTTT. This sequence encodes CASSFGLAGGAGELFF.

V and J are TRBV4-1 and TRBJ1-5; 7 bases match TRBD1. Germline-derived CDR1 and CDR2 are MGHRA and YSYEKL. Germline trimming cut 1 base from V and 6 bases from J; bases unmatched to any gene: 6. The CDR3 sequence is 15 residues long. The DNA for the CDR3 is TGCGCCAGCAGCCAAGGGGACAGTGACCGTCAGCCCCAGCATTTT. This sequence encodes CASSQGDSDRQPQHF.